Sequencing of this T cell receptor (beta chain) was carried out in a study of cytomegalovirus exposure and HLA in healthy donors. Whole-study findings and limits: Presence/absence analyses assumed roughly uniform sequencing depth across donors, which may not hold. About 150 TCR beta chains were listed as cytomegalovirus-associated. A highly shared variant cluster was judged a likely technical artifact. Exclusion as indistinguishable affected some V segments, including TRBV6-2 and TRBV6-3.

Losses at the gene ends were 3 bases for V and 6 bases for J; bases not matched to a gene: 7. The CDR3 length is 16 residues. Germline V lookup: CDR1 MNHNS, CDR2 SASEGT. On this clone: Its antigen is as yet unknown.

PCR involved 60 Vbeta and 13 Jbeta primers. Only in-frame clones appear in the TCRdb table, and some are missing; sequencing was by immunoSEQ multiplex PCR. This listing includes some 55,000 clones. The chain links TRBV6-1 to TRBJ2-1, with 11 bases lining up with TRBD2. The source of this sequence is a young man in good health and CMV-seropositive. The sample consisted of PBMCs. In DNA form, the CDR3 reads TGTGCCAGCAGTGATTCCTCGACTAGCGGGATCAATGAGCAGTTCTTC. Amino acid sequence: CASSDSSTSGINEQFF.